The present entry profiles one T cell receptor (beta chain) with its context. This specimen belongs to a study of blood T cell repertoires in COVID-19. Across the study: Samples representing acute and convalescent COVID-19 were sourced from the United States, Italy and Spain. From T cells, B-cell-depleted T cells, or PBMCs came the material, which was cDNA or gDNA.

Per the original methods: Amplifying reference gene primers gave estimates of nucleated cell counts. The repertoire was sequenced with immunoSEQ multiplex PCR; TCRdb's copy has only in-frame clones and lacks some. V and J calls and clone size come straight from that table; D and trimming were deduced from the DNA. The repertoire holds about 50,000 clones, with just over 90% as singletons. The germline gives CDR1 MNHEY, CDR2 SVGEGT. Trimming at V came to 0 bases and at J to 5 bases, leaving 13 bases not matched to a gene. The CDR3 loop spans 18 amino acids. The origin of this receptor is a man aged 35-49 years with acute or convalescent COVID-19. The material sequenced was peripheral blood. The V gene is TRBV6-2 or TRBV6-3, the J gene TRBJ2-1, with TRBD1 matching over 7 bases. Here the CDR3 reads CASSYSGLRRTGNNEQFF. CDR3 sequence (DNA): TGTGCCAGCAGTTACTCTGGGCTTCGGAGGACAGGAAACAATGAGCAGTTCTTC.